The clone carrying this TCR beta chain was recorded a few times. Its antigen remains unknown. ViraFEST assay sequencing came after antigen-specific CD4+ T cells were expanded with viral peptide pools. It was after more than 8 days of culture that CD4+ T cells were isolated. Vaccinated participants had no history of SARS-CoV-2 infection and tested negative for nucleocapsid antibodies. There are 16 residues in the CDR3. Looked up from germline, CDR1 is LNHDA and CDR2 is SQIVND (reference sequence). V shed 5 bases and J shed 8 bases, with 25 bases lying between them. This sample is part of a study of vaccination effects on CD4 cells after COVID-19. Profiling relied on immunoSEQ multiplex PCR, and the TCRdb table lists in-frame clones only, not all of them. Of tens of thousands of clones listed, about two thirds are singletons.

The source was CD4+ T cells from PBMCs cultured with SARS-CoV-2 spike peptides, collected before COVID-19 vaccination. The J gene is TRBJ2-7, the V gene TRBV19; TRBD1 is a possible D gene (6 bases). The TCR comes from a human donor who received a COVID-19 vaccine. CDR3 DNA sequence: TGTGCCAGTAGTCAAAGAAGTGGAGACAGGACCTTCAAGCAGTACTTC. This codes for CASSQRSGDRTFKQYF. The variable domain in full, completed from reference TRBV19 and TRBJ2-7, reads DGGITQSPKYLFRKEGQNVTLSCEQNLNHDAMYWYRQDPGQGLRLIYYSQIVNDFQKGDIAEGYSVSREKKESFPLTVTSAQKNPTAFYLCASSQRSGDRTFKQYFGPGTRLTVT.